A selection of T cell receptor beta chains follows, all from one sample in a study of identical twins. MiXCR was run by TCRdb on the 5' RACE reads, yielding one entry per CDR3 protein. The repertoire holds under 900,000 distinct CDR3 sequences, with 9% to 15% as singletons. The sample also formed part of further work on yellow fever vaccine responses in identical twins.

Sequencing was carried out using PBMCs. All receptors come from a woman aged 18 to 35 in good health. Both conserved end residues are part of each CDR3. Each record gives: D gene, clone size, V gene, J gene, CDR3 length, CDR3 DNA, CDR3 protein. A D gene is named only where the DNA matches it firmly. Size is omitted from some rows. Given values are once, few, many or a class for expanded clones.

NA	NA	TRBV10-2	TRBJ2-7	16	TGCGCCAGCAGCGCTTTCCCTGACGGAGCCTCCTACGAGCAGTACTTC	CASSAFPDGASYEQYF
NA	many	TRBV11-2	TRBJ2-3	15	TGTGCCAGCAGCTTAGGAGTGGGCAGCACAGATACGCAGTATTTT	CASSLGVGSTDTQYF
NA	few	TRBV13	TRBJ1-1	17	TGTGCCAGCAGCTTAGAGGGTTTGGGGGGCATGAACACTGAAGCTTTCTTT	CASSLEGLGGMNTEAFF
NA	NA	TRBV10-3	TRBJ2-5	13	TGTGCCATCGGGGCTAGCCAACAAGAGACCCAGTACTTC	CAIGASQQETQYF
NA	NA	TRBV7-9	TRBJ2-6	17	TGTGCCAGCAGCTTAGCGCATGCGGGCTCTGGGGCCAACGTCCTGACTTTC	CASSLAHAGSGANVLTF
NA	NA	TRBV5-1	TRBJ2-1	16	TGCGCCAGCAGCTTAACAGGGATATCCACCTACAATGAGCAGTTCTTC	CASSLTGISTYNEQFF
NA	many	TRBV12-3/TRBV12-4	TRBJ2-2	15	TGTGCCAGCAGACCCACAGGGATGAACACCGGGGAGCTGTTTTTT	CASRPTGMNTGELFF
NA	many	TRBV5-1	TRBJ2-5	13	TGCGCCAGTCGGGTAGAGCTCTTGGAGACCCAGTACTTC	CASRVELLETQYF
TRBD2	NA	TRBV7-9	TRBJ2-1	16	TGTGCCAGCAGCTTCGTAGCGGGAGTGAGTTACAATGAGCAGTTCTTC	CASSFVAGVSYNEQFF
TRBD2	NA	TRBV5-1	TRBJ2-5	13	TGCGCCAGCACCCCGGGGGGAGGAGAGACCCAGTACTTC	CASTPGGGETQYF
NA	NA	TRBV28	TRBJ2-7	15	TGTGCCAGCAGTACTCCCTCGTGGGCTACCTACGAGCAGTACTTC	CASSTPSWATYEQYF
NA	few	TRBV7-8	TRBJ2-3	16	TGTGCCAGCAGCTTAAGGAGGATAGCGCGTACAGATACGCAGTATTTT	CASSLRRIARTDTQYF
TRBD2	few	TRBV9	TRBJ2-1	16	TGTGCCAGCAGCCCACAGACTAGCGGGATAGTTCATGAGCAGTTCTTC	CASSPQTSGIVHEQFF
NA	many	TRBV5-1	TRBJ2-3	14	TGCGCCAGCAGCCTAAACTTAGACACAGATACGCAGTATTTT	CASSLNLDTDTQYF
NA	NA	TRBV6-6	TRBJ1-1	12	TGTGCCAGCAGTTATCTTGACACTGAAGCTTTCTTT	CASSYLDTEAFF
NA	NA	TRBV20-1	TRBJ1-6	11	TGCAGTGTGGGGCATAATTCACCCCTCCACTTT	CSVGHNSPLHF
NA	NA	TRBV18	TRBJ2-2	17	TGTGCCAGCTCACCACCCGTCGCGGGATTCCACACCGGGGAGCTGTTTTTT	CASSPPVAGFHTGELFF
NA	NA	TRBV9	TRBJ2-5	14	TGTGCCAGCAGTGACCCGGGGGGCCGGGAGACCCAGTACTTC	CASSDPGGRETQYF
NA	few	TRBV7-2	TRBJ2-1	14	TGTGCCAGCAGCTTGGGAAGGTCGCATGCTGAGCAGTTCTTC	CASSLGRSHAEQFF
TRBD1	few	TRBV12-3/TRBV12-4	TRBJ1-2	13	TGTGCCAGCAGCCGGACAGGGTCTCTTGGCTACACCTTC	CASSRTGSLGYTF
NA	few	TRBV24-1	TRBJ2-1	14	TGTGCCACCAGTGATCCAAGGGGACGGGACGAGCAGTTCTTC	CATSDPRGRDEQFF
NA	NA	TRBV4-1	TRBJ2-3	13	TGCGCCAGCAGCCACCCCGGCACAGATACGCAGTATTTT	CASSHPGTDTQYF
NA	few	TRBV7-9	TRBJ1-5	12	TGTGCCAGCAGCTTAGCGAGGGGGCCCCAGCATTTT	CASSLARGPQHF
NA	NA	TRBV4-2	TRBJ1-2	15	TGTGCCAGCAGCCAAGATATCGGGCTCTTCTATGGCTACACCTTC	CASSQDIGLFYGYTF
TRBD1	NA	TRBV10-2	TRBJ1-6	17	TGCGCCAGCACCTCAACGGCAGGGACAGCTAATAATTCACCCCTCCACTTT	CASTSTAGTANNSPLHF
NA	NA	TRBV10-3	TRBJ2-5	15	TGTGCCATCAGTGAGTCACAGGGACGAGGGGAGACCCAGTACTTC	CAISESQGRGETQYF
NA	NA	TRBV9	TRBJ2-1	16	TGTGCCAGCAGCGTAAGGAGTGGCGGGACATACAATGAGCAGTTCTTC	CASSVRSGGTYNEQFF
NA	NA	TRBV23-1	TRBJ1-1	15	TGCGCCAGCAGTCAGGGGAAACAGACGAACACTGAAGCTTTCTTT	CASSQGKQTNTEAFF
TRBD2	few	TRBV10-3	TRBJ2-2	16	TGTGCCATCAGTGTTATAGCGGGGGAAAACACCGGGGAGCTGTTTTTT	CAISVIAGENTGELFF
NA	few	TRBV20-1	TRBJ1-2	11	TGCAGTGTCGTTGGGGGGTATGGCTACACCTTC	CSVVGGYGYTF
NA	few	TRBV28	TRBJ2-7	15	TGTGCCAGCAGTTTAAGCGTCGGGGGAGGAGGCGAGCAGTACTTC	CASSLSVGGGGEQYF
NA	NA	TRBV6-7	TRBJ1-5	14	TGTGCCAGCAGACCCCGACAGTTGAATCAGCCCCAGCATTTT	CASRPRQLNQPQHF
NA	few	TRBV11-2	TRBJ2-3	14	TGTGCCAGCAGCTTACTAGGGCATCAAGATACGCAGTATTTT	CASSLLGHQDTQYF
NA	many	TRBV5-1	TRBJ2-2	13	TGCGCCAGCAGCTTGAGTTACACCGGGGAGCTGTTTTTT	CASSLSYTGELFF
NA	few	TRBV7-3	TRBJ1-1	14	TGTGCCAGCAGCCCAGAGGGTGTCGTCACTGAAGCTTTCTTT	CASSPEGVVTEAFF
NA	NA	TRBV7-9	TRBJ1-4	12	TGTGCCAGCAGTTCAGAAGTTGAAAAACTGTTTTTT	CASSSEVEKLFF
TRBD2	NA	TRBV11-2	TRBJ2-1	16	TGTGCCAGCAGCCTCCGACTAGCGGGGGGCCTCAATGAGCAGTTCTTC	CASSLRLAGGLNEQFF
NA	few	TRBV20-1	TRBJ2-1	11	TGCAGTGCTAGGGCAAACAATGAGCAGTTCTTC	CSARANNEQFF
NA	few	TRBV19	TRBJ2-5	14	TGTGCCAGTAGTATGGGTCGGTCCCAAGAGACCCAGTACTTC	CASSMGRSQETQYF
NA	NA	TRBV27	TRBJ1-2	15	TGTGCCAGCAGTTCGACCGGGACGGACTTCTATGGCTACACCTTC	CASSSTGTDFYGYTF
NA	few	TRBV5-1	TRBJ1-6	17	TGCGCCAGCAGCTTGGGAGATACAGGGTCCTATAATTCACCCCTCCACTTT	CASSLGDTGSYNSPLHF
NA	few	TRBV20-1	TRBJ2-1	17	TGCAGTGCTAGAGGATCCCTGGGCACCAACTCCTACAATGAGCAGTTCTTC	CSARGSLGTNSYNEQFF
NA	NA	TRBV6-2/TRBV6-3	TRBJ2-1	13	TGTGCCAGCAGTTACGCCAGACTAGTTGAGCAGTTCTTC	CASSYARLVEQFF
TRBD2	NA	TRBV2	TRBJ2-3	18	TGTGCCAGCAGCGACCCCGGGACTAGCGGGGGATCCACAGATACGCAGTATTTT	CASSDPGTSGGSTDTQYF
NA	many	TRBV29-1	TRBJ2-3	15	TGCAGCGTTGTCACCGGCAGGGAGAGCACAGATACGCAGTATTTT	CSVVTGRESTDTQYF
NA	NA	TRBV4-1	TRBJ1-5	18	TGCGCCAGCAGCGCCTCACGGGGGCAGGGAGGGACCAATCAGCCCCAGCATTTT	CASSASRGQGGTNQPQHF
NA	many	TRBV7-8	TRBJ1-5	16	TGTGCCAGCAGCCCTCTCGGGTCGACGGGCAATCAGCCCCAGCATTTT	CASSPLGSTGNQPQHF
NA	many	TRBV7-9	TRBJ2-5	12	TGCGCCAGCAGCTTGGTCGTAGAGACCCAGTACTTC	CASSLVVETQYF
TRBD1	NA	TRBV12-3/TRBV12-4	TRBJ1-5	15	TGTGCCAGCAGTCCTCCCGGGACAGGGGATCAGCCCCAGCATTTT	CASSPPGTGDQPQHF
NA	NA	TRBV9	TRBJ2-1	16	TGTGCCAGCAGCGTAGCTACGGCGGGGAGGATTGGGGAGCAGTTCTTC	CASSVATAGRIGEQFF
NA	few	TRBV9	TRBJ2-7	14	TGTGCCAGTTCCTTAGGGTGGACCTCCTACGAGCAGTACTTC	CASSLGWTSYEQYF
NA	NA	TRBV3-1	TRBJ2-1	18	TGTGCCAGCAGCCAAACTATTAGTGGGCCATCGCATTACAATGAGCAGTTCTTC	CASSQTISGPSHYNEQFF
TRBD2	NA	TRBV6-5	TRBJ2-1	18	TGTGCCAGCAGTTATTTTCCCCCTAGCGGAAGCTCCTACAATGAGCAGTTCTTC	CASSYFPPSGSSYNEQFF
NA	NA	TRBV6-1	TRBJ2-1	14	TGTGCCAGCAGGGGACTGGGGGGATTCAATGAGCAGTTCTTC	CASRGLGGFNEQFF
TRBD2	few	TRBV7-9	TRBJ2-3	16	TGTGCCAGCCAGACAGGACTAGCGGGAGTAAAGGATACGCAGTATTTT	CASQTGLAGVKDTQYF